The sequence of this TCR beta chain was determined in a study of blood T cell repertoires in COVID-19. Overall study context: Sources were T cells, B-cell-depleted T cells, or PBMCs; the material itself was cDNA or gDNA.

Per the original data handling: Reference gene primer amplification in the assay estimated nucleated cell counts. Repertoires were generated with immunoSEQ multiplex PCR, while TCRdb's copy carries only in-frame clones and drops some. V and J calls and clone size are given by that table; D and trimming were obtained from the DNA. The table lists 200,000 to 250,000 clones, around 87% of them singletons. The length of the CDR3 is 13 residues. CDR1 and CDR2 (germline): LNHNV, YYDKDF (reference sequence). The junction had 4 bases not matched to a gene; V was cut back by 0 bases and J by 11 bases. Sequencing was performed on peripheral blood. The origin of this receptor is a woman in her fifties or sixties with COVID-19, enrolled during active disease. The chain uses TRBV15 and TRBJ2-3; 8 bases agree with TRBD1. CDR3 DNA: TGTGCCACCAGCAGAGATAGTACAGGGGGGCAGTATTTT. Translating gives CATSRDSTGGQYF.